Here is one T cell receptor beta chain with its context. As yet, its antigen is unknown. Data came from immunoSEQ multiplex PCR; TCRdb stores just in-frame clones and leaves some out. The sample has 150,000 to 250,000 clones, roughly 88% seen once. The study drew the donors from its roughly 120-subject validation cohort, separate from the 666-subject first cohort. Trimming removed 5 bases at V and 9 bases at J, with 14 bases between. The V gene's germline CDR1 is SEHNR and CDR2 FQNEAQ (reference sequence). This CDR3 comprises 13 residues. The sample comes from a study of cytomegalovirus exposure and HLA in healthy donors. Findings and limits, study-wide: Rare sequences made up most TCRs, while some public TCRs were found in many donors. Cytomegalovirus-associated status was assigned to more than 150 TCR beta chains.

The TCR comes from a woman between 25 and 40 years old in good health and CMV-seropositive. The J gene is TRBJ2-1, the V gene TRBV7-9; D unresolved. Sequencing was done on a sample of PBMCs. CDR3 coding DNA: TGTGCCAGCAGCCCCCAGACATCCATTGAGCAGTTCTTC. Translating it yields CASSPQTSIEQFF.